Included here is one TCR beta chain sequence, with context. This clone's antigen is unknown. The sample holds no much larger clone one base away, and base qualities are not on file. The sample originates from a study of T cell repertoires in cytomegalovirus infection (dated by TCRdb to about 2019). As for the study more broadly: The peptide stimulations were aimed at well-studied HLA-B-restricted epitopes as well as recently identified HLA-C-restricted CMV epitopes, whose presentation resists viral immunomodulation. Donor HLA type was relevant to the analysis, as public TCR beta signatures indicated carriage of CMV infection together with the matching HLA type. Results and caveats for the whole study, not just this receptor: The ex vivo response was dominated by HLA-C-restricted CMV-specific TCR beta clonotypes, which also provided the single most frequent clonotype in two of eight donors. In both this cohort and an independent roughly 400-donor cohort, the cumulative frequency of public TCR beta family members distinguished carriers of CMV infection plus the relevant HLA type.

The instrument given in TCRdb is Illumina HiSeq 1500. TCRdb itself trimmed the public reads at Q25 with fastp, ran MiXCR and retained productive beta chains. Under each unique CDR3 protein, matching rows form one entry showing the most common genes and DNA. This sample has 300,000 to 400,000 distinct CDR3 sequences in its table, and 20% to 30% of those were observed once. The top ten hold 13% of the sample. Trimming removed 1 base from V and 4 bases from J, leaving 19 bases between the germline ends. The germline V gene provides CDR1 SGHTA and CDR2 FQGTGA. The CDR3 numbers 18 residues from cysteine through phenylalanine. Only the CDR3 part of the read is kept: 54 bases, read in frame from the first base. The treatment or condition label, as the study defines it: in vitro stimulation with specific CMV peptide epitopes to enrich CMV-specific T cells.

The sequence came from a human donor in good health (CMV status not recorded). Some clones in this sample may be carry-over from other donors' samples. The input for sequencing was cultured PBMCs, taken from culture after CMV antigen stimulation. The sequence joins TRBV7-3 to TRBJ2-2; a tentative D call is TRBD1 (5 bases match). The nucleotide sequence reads TGTGCCAGCAGCTTAAGTCGCCGTCAGGGTGGGTCCACCGGGGAGCTGTTTTTT. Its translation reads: CASSLSRRQGGSTGELFF.